The 22 T cell receptor beta chains listed next were all sequenced from one sample in a study of cytotoxic CD8 clonotypes in ibrutinib-treated CLL. TCRdb keeps only in-frame clones here, not all; method: immunoSEQ multiplex PCR. The repertoire holds about 140,000 clones, with roughly 77% as singletons. The sequencing here drew on PBMCs, taken after 12 months of ibrutinib treatment. The receptors were sampled from a human donor with chronic lymphocytic leukemia.

The chain couples TRBV7-6 to TRBJ1-1, with D perhaps TRBD1 (6 bases). CDR3 size: 14 residues. Trimming stripped 1 base from V and 0 bases from J, with 6 bases between. Germline V gene sequence: CDR1 SGHVS, CDR2 FNYEAQ. The CDR3 reads CASSLGQVNTEAFF. The CDR3 DNA follows: TGTGCCAGCAGCTTAGGACAGGTGAACACTGAAGCTTTCTTT.

The table lists this clone with a count of one. The chain has TRBV18 and TRBJ2-7; 7 bases are shared with TRBD2. With 4 bases clipped from V and 5 bases from J, the junction kept 8 bases outside the gene matches. The V gene's germline CDR1 is KGHSH and CDR2 LQKENI. CDR3 length: 14 residues. The CDR3 here is CASSRGGSSDEQYF. DNA for the CDR3: TGTGCCAGCTCACGGGGCGGGAGTAGCGACGAGCAGTACTTC. The full variable domain, in which reference TRBV18 and TRBJ2-7 provide the parts outside the CDR3, is NAGVMQNPRHLVRRRGQEARLRCSPMKGHSHVYWYRQLPEEGLKFMVYLQKENIIDESGMPKERFSAEFPKEGPSILRIQQVVRGDSAAYFCASSRGGSSDEQYFGPGTRLTVT.

The rearrangement joins TRBV6-4 to TRBJ2-2; D remains ambiguous. The germline V gene has CDR1 MRHNA and CDR2 SNTAGT. V was cut by 5 bases and J by 4 bases, with 8 bases left in between. This CDR3 is 13 amino acids long. Here the CDR3 DNA reads TGTGCCAGCAGTTTAGAGGTCACCGGGGAGCTGTTTTTT. Its translation: CASSLEVTGELFF.

The chain recombines TRBV9 with TRBJ1-5; D unresolved. Germline lookup yields CDR1 SGDLS and CDR2 YYNGEE. The germline V and J ends were trimmed by 0 bases and 5 bases, with 12 bases remaining between them. The CDR3 is 15 residues long. DNA for the CDR3: TGTGCCAGCAGCGTAGATGAAGGATATCATCAGCCCCAGCATTTT. This sequence encodes CASSVDEGYHQPQHF.

The chain has TRBV27 and TRBJ2-7, with 9 bases that match TRBD1. V lost 5 bases to trimming and J lost 6 bases; unmatched junction nucleotides: 8. From germline, CDR1 is MNHEY and CDR2 SMNVEV (reference sequence). The CDR3 extends over 14 amino acids. CDR3 sequence: CASSARDRVFEQYF. DNA for the CDR3: TGTGCCAGCAGTGCCCGGGACAGGGTTTTCGAGCAGTACTTC.

In this sample, this clone turned up once. The chain has TRBV30 and TRBJ2-3; 9 positions match TRBD1. The germline V gene has CDR1 GTSNPN and CDR2 SVGIG (reference sequence). This CDR3 region has 15 residues. J was trimmed by 0 bases and V by 2 bases; bases with no gene match: 3. The chain's CDR3 is CAWSPTGGSTDTQYF. CDR3 DNA: TGTGCCTGGAGTCCGACAGGGGGTAGCACAGATACGCAGTATTTT.

The table lists this clone with a count of one. This chain connects TRBV5-8 to TRBJ1-2; TRBD1 agrees at 9 bases. Unmatched junction bases numbered 10, after V lost 0 bases and J lost 4 bases. Germline-derived CDR1 and CDR2 are SGHTS and YDEGEE. This CDR3 has 17 residues. CDR3 in amino acids: CASSLDSGTGSLYGYTF. In nucleotides, the CDR3 is TGTGCCAGCAGCTTGGATTCCGGGACAGGGTCCCTCTATGGCTACACCTTC.

The rearrangement joins TRBV7-9 to TRBJ2-1; 7 nucleotides align to TRBD2. The germline V gene encodes CDR1 SEHNR and CDR2 FQNEAQ (reference sequence). J was trimmed by 6 bases and V by 7 bases; bases with no gene match: 15. The CDR3 is 16 amino acids. CDR3 nucleotide sequence: TGTGCCAGCACACTCCTCGGGGAGGGCCTGGGCAATGAGCAGTTCTTC. This codes for CASTLLGEGLGNEQFF.

This chain uses TRBV2 with TRBJ2-7; D ambiguous. CDR1 and CDR2 from the germline V gene are SNHLY and FYNNEI. Between the trimmed V and J ends, which lost 2 bases and 6 bases, there was a span of 14 bases. The CDR3 is 14 residues long. As DNA, the CDR3 is TGTGCCAGCAGTGAACGGTTCCTGAGTCCCGAGCAGTACTTC. Translation gives CASSERFLSPEQYF.

This clone has only one observation. The chain joins TRBV5-1 to TRBJ2-3, with 14 bases identical to TRBD2. CDR3 length equals 18 residues. V trimming: 4 bases; J trimming: 1 base; junction bases outside the gene matches: 8. CDR1 and CDR2 from the germline V gene are SGHRS and YFSETQ. The CDR3 DNA follows: TGCGCCAGCAGCGAAGGGACTAGCGGGAGAATAGGCACAGATACGCAGTATTTT. Translation gives CASSEGTSGRIGTDTQYF.

CDR3 DNA: TGTGCCAGCAGCGTAGGGGACAGGGACTACGAGCAGTACTTC. It translates to CASSVGDRDYEQYF. The chain employs TRBV9 and TRBJ2-7, with TRBD1 matching over 9 bases. Germline CDR1 and CDR2: SGDLS and YYNGEE. This CDR3 comprises 14 residues. Germline trimming cut 0 bases from V and 3 bases from J; bases unmatched to any gene: 1.

This clone was counted a few times. This chain uses TRBV30 with TRBJ1-1; no clear D. Trimming pared 3 bases from V and 5 bases from J, leaving 13 bases between. Per germline, CDR1 GTSNPN and CDR2 SVGIG (reference sequence). There are 13 residues in the CDR3. For the CDR3, the DNA is TGTGCCTGGAGGAGGCAGGCGGGGACTGAAGCTTTCTTT. This translates into CAWRRQAGTEAFF.

This chain uses TRBV28 with TRBJ2-7; tentative D call: TRBD1 (5 bases). The CDR3 runs to 16 residues. Germline values: CDR1 MDHEN, CDR2 SYDVKM. V was shortened by 3 bases and J by 0 bases, with 15 bases between the two germline ends. DNA of the CDR3: TGTGCCAGCAGTTTCCCTTGGACATTTGACTCCTACGAGCAGTACTTC. Its translation is CASSFPWTFDSYEQYF.

About this clone: At the DNA level, this CDR3 is encoded by other sequences in the same sample as well. This CDR3 is CAISEPGQGNQPQHF. CDR3 DNA sequence: TGTGCCATCAGTGAACCGGGACAGGGTAATCAGCCCCAGCATTTT. The rearrangement uses TRBV10-3 and TRBJ1-5; 9 nucleotides align to TRBD1. This CDR3 contains 15 residues. Germline trimming cut 3 bases from V and 4 bases from J; bases unmatched to any gene: 4. Germline lookup yields CDR1 ENHRY and CDR2 SYGVKD.

The chain combines TRBV11-3 with TRBJ1-2, with D unclear. The CDR3 contains 13 residues. Germline loops: CDR1 SGHNT, CDR2 YENEEA. V was shortened by 1 base and J by 4 bases, with 7 bases between the two germline ends. CDR3 sequence: CASSLAQTYGYTF. CDR3 coding DNA: TGTGCCAGCAGCTTAGCACAGACCTATGGCTACACCTTC.

This chain uses TRBV5-1 with TRBJ1-2, with 7 bases lining up with TRBD1. The CDR3 has 14 amino acids. Trimming removed 4 bases from V and 4 bases from J; junction bases left unmatched: 7. Germline V CDR1 and CDR2: SGHRS, YFSETQ. The CDR3 coding sequence is TGCGCCAGCAGCATGGTCCCAGGGGGCTATGGCTACACCTTC. Amino acids: CASSMVPGGYGYTF. Supplemented by reference TRBV5-1 and TRBJ1-2, the full variable domain reads KAGVTQTPRYLIKTRGQQVTLSCSPISGHRSVSWYQQTPGQGLQFLFEYFSETQRNKGNFPGRFSGRQFSNSRSEMNVSTLELGDSALYLCASSMVPGGYGYTFGSGTRLTVV.

V gene TRBV9 combines with J gene TRBJ1-2, with D perhaps matching TRBD1 (6 bases). CDR1 and CDR2 (germline): SGDLS, YYNGEE. This CDR3 has 13 residues. Trimming cost V 3 bases and J 2 bases, with 8 bases left between them. The CDR3 region is CASSATGNYGYTF. The CDR3 DNA reads TGTGCCAGCAGCGCTACAGGGAACTATGGCTACACCTTC.

This clone was found a few times. V is TRBV4-3 and J is TRBJ2-1; 9 bases align to TRBD1. The CDR3 contains 18 residues. Trimming cost V 0 bases and J 2 bases; bases outside gene matches: 8. From germline, CDR1 is LGHNA and CDR2 YSLEER. CDR3 in amino acids: CASSQEDTGGPTYNEQFF. The CDR3 DNA sequence: TGCGCCAGCAGCCAAGAGGATACAGGGGGCCCGACCTACAATGAGCAGTTCTTC.

The gene calls are TRBV28 and TRBJ1-5; no definite D call. The CDR3 covers 13 residues. Trimming removed 6 bases from V and 5 bases from J, with 11 bases in between. The germline V gene has CDR1 MDHEN and CDR2 SYDVKM. The CDR3 DNA is TGTGCCAGCAGCCAGACTGTATATCAGCCCCAGCATTTT. As protein: CASSQTVYQPQHF.

The count of this clone is one. This rearrangement joins TRBV21-1 to TRBJ2-2; TRBD2 is the table's D call, not checked against the DNA. TRBV21-1 corresponds to a pseudogene. The CDR3 loop spans 14 amino acids. The CDR3 protein is CASSKDGITGELFF. The CDR3 nucleotides are TGTGCCAGCAGCAAAGACGGGATTACCGGGGAGCTGTTTTTT.

The rearrangement uses TRBV25-1 and TRBJ1-3; D gene unclear. Germline-derived CDR1 and CDR2 are MGHDK and SYGVNS. The CDR3 is made up of 13 amino acids. The V end lost 3 bases, the J end lost 0 bases, and 3 bases lay between the germline ends. CDR3 residues: CASSDSSGNTIYF. CDR3 nucleotides: TGTGCCAGCAGTGACAGCTCTGGAAACACCATATATTTT.

J is TRBJ1-1 and V is TRBV6-4; TRBD1 matches at 7 bases. The V gene's germline CDR1 is MRHNA and CDR2 SNTAGT. V was clipped by 0 bases and J by 1 base; unmatched bases: 2. The CDR3 length is 15 residues. The CDR3: CASSDSRTGNTEAFF. CDR3 in DNA: TGTGCCAGCAGTGACTCCCGGACAGGGAACACTGAAGCTTTCTTT.